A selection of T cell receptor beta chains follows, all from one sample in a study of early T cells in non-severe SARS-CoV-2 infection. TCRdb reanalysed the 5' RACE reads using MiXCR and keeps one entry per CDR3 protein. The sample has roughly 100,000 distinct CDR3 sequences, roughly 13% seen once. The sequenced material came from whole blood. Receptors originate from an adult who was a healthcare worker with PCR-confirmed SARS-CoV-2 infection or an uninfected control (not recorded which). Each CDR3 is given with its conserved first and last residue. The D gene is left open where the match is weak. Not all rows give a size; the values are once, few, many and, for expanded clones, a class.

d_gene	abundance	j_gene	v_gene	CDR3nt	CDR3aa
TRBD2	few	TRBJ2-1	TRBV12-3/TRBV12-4	TGTGCCAGCAGTCCGTCGGGAGGGATCTCCTACAATGAGCAGTTCTTC	CASSPSGGISYNEQFF
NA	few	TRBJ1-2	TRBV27	TGTGCCAGCAGTTTAGGTGACGGGTCCAACTATGGCTACACCTTC	CASSLGDGSNYGYTF
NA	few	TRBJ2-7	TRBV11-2	TGTGCCAGCAGCAATCCCGCTTCCTACGAGCAGTACTTC	CASSNPASYEQYF
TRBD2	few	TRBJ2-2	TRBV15	TGTGCCACCAGCAGAGAAGGGACTAGGGGAACCGGGGAGCTGTTTTTT	CATSREGTRGTGELFF
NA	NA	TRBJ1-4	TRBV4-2	TGTGCCAGCAGCCAAGAGCCGGGGGCGAGTTATGAAAAACTGTTTTTT	CASSQEPGASYEKLFF
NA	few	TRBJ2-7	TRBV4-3	TGCGCCAGCAGCCAAGACGCGGGCGCCTACTACGAGCAGTACTTC	CASSQDAGAYYEQYF
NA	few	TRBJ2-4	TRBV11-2	TGTGCCAGCAGCCGCATACGGAGGGGCCGAGCCAAAAACATTCAGTACTTC	CASSRIRRGRAKNIQYF
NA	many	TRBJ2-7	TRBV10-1	TGCGCCAGCAGCCCCCAGCGGATCTCCTACGAGCAGTACTTC	CASSPQRISYEQYF
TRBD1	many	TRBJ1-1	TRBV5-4	TGTGCCAGCAGTGACAGGGCTTCAATGAACACTGAAGCTTTCTTT	CASSDRASMNTEAFF
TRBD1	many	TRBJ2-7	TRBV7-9	TGTGCCAGCAGCTCCTCCCCAGGGGGTCCGAACGAGCAGTACTTC	CASSSSPGGPNEQYF
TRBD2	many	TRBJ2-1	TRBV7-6	TGTGCCAGCAGCTTAGGGGTACGCGGGAGGACGCCCAATGAGCAGTTCTTC	CASSLGVRGRTPNEQFF
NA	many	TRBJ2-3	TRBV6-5	TGTGCCAGCCCCCCAGGGAGCACAGATACGCAGTATTTT	CASPPGSTDTQYF
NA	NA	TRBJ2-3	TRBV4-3	TGCGCCAGCAAGGGACACGGCACAGATACGCAGTATTTT	CASKGHGTDTQYF
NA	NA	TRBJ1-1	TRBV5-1	TGCGCCAGCAGCTTGGTTTCCGGGCCAGGTGAGGCTTTCTTT	CASSLVSGPGEAFF
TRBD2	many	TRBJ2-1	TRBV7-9	TGTGCCAGCAGCTTGGGGACTAGCGGGAACTCCTACAATGAGCAGTTCTTC	CASSLGTSGNSYNEQFF
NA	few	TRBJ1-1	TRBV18	TGTGCCAGCTCACCACGGTACGACACTGAAGCTTTCTTT	CASSPRYDTEAFF
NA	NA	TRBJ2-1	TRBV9	TGTGCCAGCAGCTCCGACAGATCCTCCTACAATGAGCAGTTCTTC	CASSSDRSSYNEQFF
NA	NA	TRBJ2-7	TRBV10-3	TGTGCCATCATGTCTGACGCCTCCTACGAGCAGTACTTC	CAIMSDASYEQYF
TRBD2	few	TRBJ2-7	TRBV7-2	TGTGCCAGCTTACCAGGGACTAGCGTGAACGAGCAGTACTTC	CASLPGTSVNEQYF
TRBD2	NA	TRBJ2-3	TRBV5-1	TGCGCCAGCAGCGGGGCTAGCGGCTCTCCTAGCACAGATACGCAGTATTTT	CASSGASGSPSTDTQYF
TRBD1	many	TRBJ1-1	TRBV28	TGTGCCAGCAGCCTGGGACAGACCGTCGTGATGGCTTTCTTT	CASSLGQTVVMAFF
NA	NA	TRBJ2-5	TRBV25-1	TGTGCCAGCAGTGGGAGTTGGGAGACCCAGTACTTC	CASSGSWETQYF
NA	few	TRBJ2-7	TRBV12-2	TGTGCAAGTCGCCTCGCCCGGCCCCCCAAAGAGCAGTACTTC	CASRLARPPKEQYF
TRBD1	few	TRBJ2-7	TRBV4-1	TGCGCCAGCAGCCCACTGTCAGGGGGCCAATACGAGCAGTACTTC	CASSPLSGGQYEQYF
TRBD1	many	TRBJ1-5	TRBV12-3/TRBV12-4	TGTGCCAGCAGCACGACAGGGGTGCAGCCCCAGCATTTT	CASSTTGVQPQHF
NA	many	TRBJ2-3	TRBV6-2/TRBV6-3	TGTGCCAGCAGTCAAACGAAAGATACGCAGTATTTT	CASSQTKDTQYF
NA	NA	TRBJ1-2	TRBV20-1	TGCAGTGCTAGCGCCCTGGGCAGGGGAAGCGGCTACACCTTC	CSASALGRGSGYTF
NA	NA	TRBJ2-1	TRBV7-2	TGTGCCAGCAGCTTTCAACAGGGCGATGAGCAGTTCTTC	CASSFQQGDEQFF
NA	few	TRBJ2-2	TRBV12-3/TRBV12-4	TGTGCCAGCAGGGCCCTAGCGTCCGGGGAGCTGTTTTTT	CASRALASGELFF
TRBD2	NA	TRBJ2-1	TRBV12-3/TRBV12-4	TGTGCCAGCAGCTTCGGGAGGGCCCTCGGTGAGCAGTTCTTC	CASSFGRALGEQFF
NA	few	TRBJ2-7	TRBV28	TGTGCCAGTAAACTGGGCGGGCCCTACGAGCAGTACTTC	CASKLGGPYEQYF
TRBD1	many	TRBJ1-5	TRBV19	TGTGCCAGTAGTATAAGTGGACAGGGTCAGCCCCAGCATTTT	CASSISGQGQPQHF
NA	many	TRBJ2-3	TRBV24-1	TGTGCCACCAGTCTTCCAGGGAGAACAGATACGCAGTATTTT	CATSLPGRTDTQYF
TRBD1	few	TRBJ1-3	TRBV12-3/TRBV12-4	TGTGCCAGCAGTTTAGGAACCAGGGGCAGGGGGTTGGGAAACACCATATATTTT	CASSLGTRGRGLGNTIYF
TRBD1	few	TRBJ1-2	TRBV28	TGTGCCAGCAGTTTATTAGGGTGGGACAGGCTCGAAGGCTACACCTTC	CASSLLGWDRLEGYTF
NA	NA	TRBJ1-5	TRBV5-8	TGTGCCAGCAGCTTGGAGGGCTTAAGCAATCAGCCCCAGCATTTT	CASSLEGLSNQPQHF
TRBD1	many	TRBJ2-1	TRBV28	TGTGCCAGCACTCCAGGGGGCGACCCCTACAATGAGCAGTTCTTC	CASTPGGDPYNEQFF
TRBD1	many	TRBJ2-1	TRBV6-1	TGTGCCAGCAGTGTCCGACAGGGATCCTACAATGAGCAGTTCTTC	CASSVRQGSYNEQFF
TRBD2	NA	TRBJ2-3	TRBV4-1	TGCGCCAGCAGCCAAAAGCGGGATACAGATACGCAGTATTTT	CASSQKRDTDTQYF
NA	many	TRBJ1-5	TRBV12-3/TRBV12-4	TGTGCCAGCAGTTCGGGGGGCAGCAATCAGCCCCAGCATTTT	CASSSGGSNQPQHF
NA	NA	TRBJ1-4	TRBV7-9	TGTGCCAGCGGGAGGGGTTGGGAAAAACTGTTTTTT	CASGRGWEKLFF